Listed here are 25 T cell receptor beta chains from one sample, sequenced in a study of T-cell reconstitution after alpha-beta-depleted transplantation in children. Preparation of the TCRbeta library was carried out with unique molecular identifiers. TCRdb passed the PCR reads through MiXCR, listing each CDR3 protein once. Of 500,000 to 750,000 distinct CDR3 sequences detected, under 15% appear once; the ten largest clones hold 2.2%. The sequenced sample was PBMCs, mostly from graft donor cells, obtained 360 days after TCRalphabeta/CD19-depleted stem cell transplant. The receptors were gathered from a male patient under 18 who had a stem cell transplant for acute myeloid leukemia, so the T cells may come from the graft donor.

The rearrangement uses TRBV28 and TRBJ2-3; D perhaps matches TRBD2 (6 bases). This CDR3 is 15 amino acids long. Germline CDR1 reads MDHEN; CDR2 reads SYDVKM. The ends were cut back, 4 bases at V and 5 bases at J, with 16 bases in the middle. As DNA, the CDR3 is TGTGCCAGCAGTTCCCCGATGGGACTTTTAGATACGCAGTATTTT. Its translation: CASSSPMGLLDTQYF.

This sequence joins TRBV11-3 and TRBJ2-2, with 12 bases that match TRBD2. The CDR3 consists of 15 residues. CDR1 SGHNT and CDR2 YENEEA come from the germline V gene. The ends lost 5 bases at V and 6 bases at J; junction bases unmatched: 4. The CDR3 region is CASSVTSGSPGELFF. In DNA form, the CDR3 reads TGTGCCAGCAGCGTGACTAGCGGGAGCCCCGGGGAGCTGTTTTTT.

This clonotype occurred many times. The chain links TRBV7-9 to TRBJ2-1, with unresolved D. CDR3 size: 17 residues. CDR1 SEHNR and CDR2 FQNEAQ come from the germline V gene (reference sequence). Trimming took off 3 bases at V and 0 bases at J, with 15 bases between the two ends. The CDR3: CASSFGVIVGSYNEQFF. In DNA, the CDR3 is TGTGCCAGCAGCTTTGGGGTGATTGTGGGCTCCTACAATGAGCAGTTCTTC. The complete variable domain, with remaining parts taken from reference TRBV7-9 and TRBJ2-1, reads DTGVSQNPRHKITKRGQNVTFRCDPISEHNRLYWYRQTLGQGPEFLTYFQNEAQLEKSRLLSDRFSAERPKGSFSTLEIQRTEQGDSAMYLCASSFGVIVGSYNEQFFGPGTRLTVL.

The rearrangement uses TRBV20-1 and TRBJ1-1; unclear D gene. Germline loops: CDR1 DFQATT, CDR2 SNEGSKA (reference sequence). V shed 7 bases and J shed 0 bases, with 6 bases lying between them. The CDR3 spans 11 residues. CDR3 residues: CSVLMNTEAFF. Written as DNA, the CDR3 is TGCAGTGTCCTGATGAACACTGAAGCTTTCTTT.

This clonotype showed up many times. The genes are TRBV27 and TRBJ2-3; 9 positions match TRBD1. Germline values: CDR1 MNHEY, CDR2 SMNVEV (reference sequence). With V trimmed by 0 bases and J by 4 bases, 2 bases remained unmatched. The CDR3 totals 15 residues. The CDR3 DNA sequence: TGTGCCAGCAGTTTATCTGGACAGGGGTCAGATACGCAGTATTTT. Protein product: CASSLSGQGSDTQYF.

This clonotype was recorded a few times. The genes are TRBV3-1 and TRBJ1-1, with 7 bases that match TRBD1. The CDR3 is 17 amino acids. Germline V lookup: CDR1 LGHDT, CDR2 YNNKEL (reference sequence). V shed 0 bases, J shed 1 base, and the junction held 8 bases outside the gene matches. The CDR3 nucleotides read TGTGCCAGCAGCCAAGAGAGAGGGGGCGGGACGAACACTGAAGCTTTCTTT. Amino acid sequence: CASSQERGGGTNTEAFF.

This clonotype was seen many times. The chain recombines TRBV12-3 or TRBV12-4 with TRBJ1-1; D gene uncertain. Trimming took off 1 base at V and 3 bases at J, with 12 bases between the two ends. The CDR3 contains 15 residues. The chain's CDR3 is CASSLEGRGHTEAFF. The CDR3 region has the DNA TGTGCCAGCAGTTTAGAGGGAAGAGGGCACACTGAAGCTTTCTTT.

The V call is TRBV6-1, the J call TRBJ1-5; D is ambiguous. Germline assignment: CDR1 MNHNS and CDR2 SASEGT. V was shortened by 11 bases and J by 0 bases, with 14 bases between the two germline ends. The CDR3 extends over 14 amino acids. The CDR3 region is CAGSNTASNQPQHF. The CDR3 coding sequence is TGTGCCGGATCTAATACAGCTAGCAATCAGCCCCAGCATTTT.

The chain employs TRBV7-8 and TRBJ2-3, with TRBD2 matching 10 bases. The CDR3 loop spans 17 amino acids. CDR1 is SGHVS, CDR2 FQNEAQ, per germline. With V trimmed by 1 base and J by 0 bases, 4 bases remained unmatched. The CDR3 is CASSLEKLAGSTDTQYF. In DNA form, the CDR3 reads TGTGCCAGCAGCTTAGAGAAACTAGCGGGAAGCACAGATACGCAGTATTTT.

This clonotype was detected many times. The genes are TRBV29-1 and TRBJ2-6; D gene unclear. The CDR3 extends over 16 amino acids. The ends were cut back, 4 bases at V and 1 base at J, with 14 bases in the middle. Germline values: CDR1 SQVTM, CDR2 ANQGSEA. CDR3 in amino acids: CSVGLAMSSGANVLTF. DNA for the CDR3: TGCAGCGTTGGCTTGGCTATGAGTTCTGGGGCCAACGTCCTGACTTTC. Looking up the rest from reference TRBV29-1 and TRBJ2-6 gives the full variable domain: SAVISQKPSRDICQRGTSLTIQCQVDSQVTMMFWYRQQPGQSLTLIATANQGSEATYESGFVIDKFPISRPNLTFSTLTVSNMSPEDSSIYLCSVGLAMSSGANVLTFGAGSRLTVL.

This clonotype was counted many times. The chain links TRBV7-9 to TRBJ2-1; D is unresolved. The V gene's germline CDR1 is SEHNR and CDR2 FQNEAQ (reference sequence). With 5 bases removed from V and 6 bases from J, the gap between germline ends came to 8 bases. The CDR3 length is 12 residues. The CDR3 protein is CASSPWGNEQFF. The CDR3 DNA reads TGTGCCAGCAGCCCCTGGGGCAATGAGCAGTTCTTC.

The V gene is TRBV20-1, the J gene TRBJ2-7, with a tentative D call TRBD2 (6 bases). CDR1 and CDR2 from the germline V gene are DFQATT and SNEGSKA (reference sequence). The CDR3 is 12 amino acids. Trimming left V 4 bases short and J 2 bases short, with 9 bases between. The DNA of the CDR3 is TGCAGTGCTAAGGGACTGCCCTACGAGCAGTACTTC. Translated: CSAKGLPYEQYF.

This clonotype occurred a few times. The chain is built from TRBV6-5 and TRBJ2-2, with D hard to call. The CDR3 contains 14 residues. The V end was cut by 0 bases, the J end by 2 bases, with 4 bases between. Germline-derived CDR1 and CDR2 are MNHEY and SVGAGI. The CDR3 reads CASSYSYNTGELFF. CDR3 nucleotide sequence: TGTGCCAGCAGTTACTCGTATAACACCGGGGAGCTGTTTTTT.

This clonotype occurred many times. The junction and the germline gene differ at one end; a read error may be behind it. The rearrangement uses TRBV29-1 and TRBJ2-1; 10 bases fit TRBD1. Germline V gives CDR1 SQVTM, CDR2 ANQGSEA. This CDR3 spans 12 amino acids. The CDR3 protein is CSVRDGVDRGIF. The CDR3 DNA sequence: TGCAGCGTCAGAGATGGGGTGGACAGGGGGATCTTC.

The table lists this clonotype with many counts. The CDR3: CSVRTSWSEQYF. The CDR3 nucleotides are TGCAGCGTCCGGACTAGCTGGTCCGAGCAGTACTTC. V gene TRBV29-1 combines with J gene TRBJ2-7, with TRBD2 matching over 8 bases. V lost 6 bases, J lost 6 bases, and 7 bases stayed unmatched. This CDR3 contains 12 residues. Germline V CDR1 and CDR2: SQVTM, ANQGSEA.

This clonotype showed up just a few times. The rearrangement uses TRBV28 and TRBJ1-5; perhaps TRBD1 as D (6 bases). V lost 3 bases and J lost 3, with 12 bases in between. CDR3 length: 15 residues. The germline V gene has CDR1 MDHEN and CDR2 SYDVKM. The CDR3 DNA sequence: TGTGCCAGCAGTTTCGGGGGGGCGATCAATCAGCCCCAGCATTTT. Its translation is CASSFGGAINQPQHF.

The chain is built from TRBV12-3 or TRBV12-4 and TRBJ2-1; 7 bases are shared with TRBD1. The CDR3 is 13 residues long. With V trimmed by 8 bases and J by 5 bases, 6 bases remained unmatched. CDR3 in amino acids: CASLHRGHNEQFF. The CDR3 nucleotides are TGTGCCAGCCTTCATAGGGGGCACAATGAGCAGTTCTTC.

As regards this clonotype: The junction departs from germline at one end; a sequencing error may be responsible. The chain employs TRBV7-7 and TRBJ2-5; either TRBD1 or TRBD2 may fit D (6 bases each). The CDR3 runs 15 residues. CDR1 SSHAT and CDR2 FNYEAQ come from the germline V gene (reference sequence). This CDR3 reads CASSLGGTYQETQYF. CDR3 in DNA: TGTGCTAGCAGCTTAGGGGGGACATACCAAGAGACCCAGTACTTC.

The CDR3 is CASSLEYPPFF. The DNA for the CDR3 is TGTGCCAGCAGCTTAGAGTACCCCCCGTTCTTC. The rearrangement joins TRBV7-8 to TRBJ2-1; D is unresolved. CDR3 length: 11 residues. The V gene lost 1 base and the J gene lost 15 bases, with 10 bases spanning the gap. The germline CDR1 and CDR2 sequences are SGHVS and FQNEAQ.

This clonotype appeared many times. The rearrangement links TRBV27 to TRBJ2-7; D might be TRBD2 (5 bases). The germline V gene encodes CDR1 MNHEY and CDR2 SMNVEV (reference sequence). CDR3 length: 15 residues. Trimming shortened V by 5 bases and J by 0 bases, and 14 bases separated the two germline ends. This CDR3 is CASSPRGGFSYEQYF. In DNA form, the CDR3 reads TGTGCCAGCAGTCCCCGGGGTGGGTTCTCCTACGAGCAGTACTTC.

This chain joins TRBV20-1 and TRBJ2-3; 10 bases are shared with TRBD2. Germline CDR1 is DFQATT and CDR2 is SNEGSKA (reference sequence). CDR3 length: 17 amino acids. V shed 0 bases, J shed 4 bases, and the junction held 10 bases outside the gene matches. The CDR3 reads CSAREAAGGGLADTQYF. CDR3 sequence (DNA): TGCAGTGCTAGAGAGGCAGCGGGAGGGGGTTTGGCAGATACGCAGTATTTT.

This clonotype showed up many times. V gene TRBV5-1 combines with J gene TRBJ2-7; D gene unclear. With 3 bases removed from V and 5 bases from J, the gap between germline ends came to 24 bases. Per the germline V gene, CDR1 is SGHRS and CDR2 is YFSETQ. This CDR3 contains 17 residues. CDR3 coding DNA: TGCGCCAGCAGCTCCTCGGAAGACTGGCGAGGTCTCCACGAGCAGTACTTC. It codes for CASSSSEDWRGLHEQYF.

This chain uses TRBV12-3 or TRBV12-4 with TRBJ2-1; 14 bases are a match to TRBD2. This CDR3 has 16 residues. The V gene end was trimmed by 5 bases and the J gene end by 6 bases; junction bases not matched to a gene: 6. CDR3 nucleotides: TGTGCCAGCAGTCTCCGACTAGCGGGAGGGACCAATGAGCAGTTCTTC. Translation: CASSLRLAGGTNEQFF.

This clonotype was recorded a few times. The rearrangement uses TRBV20-1 and TRBJ1-5; 8 bases match TRBD1. There are 18 residues in the CDR3. V was clipped by 6 bases and J by 0 bases; unmatched bases: 16. Per germline, CDR1 DFQATT and CDR2 SNEGSKA (reference sequence). CDR3 nucleotides: TGCAGTGCCAAGGCCGAGACAGGGGACCTATATAGCAATCAGCCCCAGCATTTT. Translating gives CSAKAETGDLYSNQPQHF.

The chain is built from TRBV28 and TRBJ1-2; D unclear. V was trimmed by 3 bases and J by 8 bases, leaving 13 bases between them. CDR3 size: 13 residues. Germline V gene lookup returns CDR1 MDHEN and CDR2 SYDVKM. The CDR3, as DNA: TGTGCCAGCAGTTTCGGCCCGGGGAAGGGCTACACCTTC. It yields the protein CASSFGPGKGYTF.